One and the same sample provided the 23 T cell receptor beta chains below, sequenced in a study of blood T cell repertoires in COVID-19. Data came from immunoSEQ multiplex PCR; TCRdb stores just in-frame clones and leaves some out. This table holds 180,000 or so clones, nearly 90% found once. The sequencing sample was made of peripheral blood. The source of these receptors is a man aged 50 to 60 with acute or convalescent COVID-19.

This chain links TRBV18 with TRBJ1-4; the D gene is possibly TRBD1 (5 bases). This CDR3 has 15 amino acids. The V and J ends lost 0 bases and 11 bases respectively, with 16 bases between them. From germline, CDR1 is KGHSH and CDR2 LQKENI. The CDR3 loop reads CASSPPGPRGVKLFF. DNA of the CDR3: TGTGCCAGCTCACCACCGGGGCCTCGCGGAGTTAAACTGTTTTTT.

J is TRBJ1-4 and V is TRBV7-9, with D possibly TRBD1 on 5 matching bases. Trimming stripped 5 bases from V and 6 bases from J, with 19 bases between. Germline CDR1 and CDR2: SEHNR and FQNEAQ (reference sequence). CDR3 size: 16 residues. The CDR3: CASSQTPGRGDEKLFF. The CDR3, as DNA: TGTGCCAGCAGCCAAACACCGGGACGGGGGGATGAAAAACTGTTTTTT. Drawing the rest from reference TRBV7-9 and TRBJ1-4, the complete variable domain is DTGVSQNPRHKITKRGQNVTFRCDPISEHNRLYWYRQTLGQGPEFLTYFQNEAQLEKSRLLSDRFSAERPKGSFSTLEIQRTEQGDSAMYLCASSQTPGRGDEKLFFGSGTQLSVL.

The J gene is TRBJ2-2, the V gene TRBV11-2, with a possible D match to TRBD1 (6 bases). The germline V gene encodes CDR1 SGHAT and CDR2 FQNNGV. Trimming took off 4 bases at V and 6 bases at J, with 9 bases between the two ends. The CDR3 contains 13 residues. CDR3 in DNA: TGTGCCAGCAGCTCATACAGGGCCGGGGAGCTGTTTTTT. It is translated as CASSSYRAGELFF.

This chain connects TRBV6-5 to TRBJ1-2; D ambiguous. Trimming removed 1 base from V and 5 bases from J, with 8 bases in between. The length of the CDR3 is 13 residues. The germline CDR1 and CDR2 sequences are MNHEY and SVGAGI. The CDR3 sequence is CASSYLQQYGYTF. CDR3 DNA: TGTGCCAGCAGTTACTTACAGCAGTATGGCTACACCTTC.

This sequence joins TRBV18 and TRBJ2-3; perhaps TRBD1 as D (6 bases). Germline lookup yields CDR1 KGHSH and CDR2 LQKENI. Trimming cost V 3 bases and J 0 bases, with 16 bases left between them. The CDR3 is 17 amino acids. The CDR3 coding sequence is TGTGCCAGCTCACCGCCAGGGGCAGGCCCTAGCACAGATACGCAGTATTTT. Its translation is CASSPPGAGPSTDTQYF. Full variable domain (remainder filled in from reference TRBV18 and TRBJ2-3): NAGVMQNPRHLVRRRGQEARLRCSPMKGHSHVYWYRQLPEEGLKFMVYLQKENIIDESGMPKERFSAEFPKEGPSILRIQQVVRGDSAAYFCASSPPGAGPSTDTQYFGPGTRLTVL.

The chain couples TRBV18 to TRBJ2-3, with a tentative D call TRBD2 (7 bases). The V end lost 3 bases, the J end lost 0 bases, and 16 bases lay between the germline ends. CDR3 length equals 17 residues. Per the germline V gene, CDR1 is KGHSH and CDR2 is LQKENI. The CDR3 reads CASSPARRGQSTDTQYF. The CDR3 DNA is TGTGCCAGCTCACCGGCAAGGCGGGGGCAGAGCACAGATACGCAGTATTTT.

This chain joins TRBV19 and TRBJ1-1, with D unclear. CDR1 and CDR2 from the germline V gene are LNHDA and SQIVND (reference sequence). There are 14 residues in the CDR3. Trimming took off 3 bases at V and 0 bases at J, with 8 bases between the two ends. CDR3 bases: TGTGCCAGTAGTATGACGGCGGTGAACACTGAAGCTTTCTTT. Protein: CASSMTAVNTEAFF.

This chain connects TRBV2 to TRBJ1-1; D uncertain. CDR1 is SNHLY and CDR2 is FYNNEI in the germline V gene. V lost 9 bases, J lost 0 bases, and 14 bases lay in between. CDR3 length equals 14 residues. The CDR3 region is CARRMGQLNTEAFF. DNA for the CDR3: TGTGCCAGAAGAATGGGCCAGTTGAACACTGAAGCTTTCTTT.

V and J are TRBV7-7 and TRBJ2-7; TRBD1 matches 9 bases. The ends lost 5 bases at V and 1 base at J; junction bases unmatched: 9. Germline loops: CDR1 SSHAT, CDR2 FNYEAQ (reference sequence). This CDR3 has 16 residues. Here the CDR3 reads CASSPGTGTGSYEQYF. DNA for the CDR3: TGTGCCAGCAGCCCCGGAACCGGGACAGGGTCCTACGAGCAGTACTTC.

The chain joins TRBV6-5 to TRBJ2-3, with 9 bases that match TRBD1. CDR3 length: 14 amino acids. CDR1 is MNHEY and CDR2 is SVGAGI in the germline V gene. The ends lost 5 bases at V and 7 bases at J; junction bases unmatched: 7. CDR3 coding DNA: TGTGCCAGCAGTCCGGACAGGGGAGGATATACGCAGTATTTT. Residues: CASSPDRGGYTQYF.

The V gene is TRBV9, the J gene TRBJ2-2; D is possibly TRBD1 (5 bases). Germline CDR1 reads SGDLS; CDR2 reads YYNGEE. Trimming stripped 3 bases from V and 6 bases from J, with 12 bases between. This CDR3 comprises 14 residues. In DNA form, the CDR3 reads TGTGCCAGCAGCGCCTCGACAGTATCCGGGGAGCTGTTTTTT. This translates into CASSASTVSGELFF.

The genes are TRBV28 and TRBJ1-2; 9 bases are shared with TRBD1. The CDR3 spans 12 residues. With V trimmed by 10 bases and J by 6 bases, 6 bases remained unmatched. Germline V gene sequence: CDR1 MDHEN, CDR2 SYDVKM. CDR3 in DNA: TGTGCCACCGACCGGGACAGGGATGGCTACACCTTC. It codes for CATDRDRDGYTF.

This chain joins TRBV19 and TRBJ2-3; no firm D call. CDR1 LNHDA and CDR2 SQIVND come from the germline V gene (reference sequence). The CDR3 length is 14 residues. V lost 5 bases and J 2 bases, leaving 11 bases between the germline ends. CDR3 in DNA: TGTGCCAGTAGTCATCTAGATTCCACAGATACGCAGTATTTT. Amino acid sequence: CASSHLDSTDTQYF.

This CDR3 reads CASSLRTGHGIQYF. In DNA form, the CDR3 reads TGTGCCAGCAGTCTTCGGACAGGGCACGGCATTCAGTACTTC. V and J are TRBV28 and TRBJ2-4, with 8 nucleotides matching TRBD1. CDR3 length: 14 residues. Germline values: CDR1 MDHEN, CDR2 SYDVKM. V was pared by 5 bases and J by 9 bases, with 9 bases of the junction left unmatched.

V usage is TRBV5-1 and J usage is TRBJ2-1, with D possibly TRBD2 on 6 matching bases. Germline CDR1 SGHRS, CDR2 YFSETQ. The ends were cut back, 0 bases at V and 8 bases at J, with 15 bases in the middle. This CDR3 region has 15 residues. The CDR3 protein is CASSLESRRGHEQFF. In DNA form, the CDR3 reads TGCGCCAGCAGCTTGGAGAGCCGGAGGGGACATGAGCAGTTCTTC.

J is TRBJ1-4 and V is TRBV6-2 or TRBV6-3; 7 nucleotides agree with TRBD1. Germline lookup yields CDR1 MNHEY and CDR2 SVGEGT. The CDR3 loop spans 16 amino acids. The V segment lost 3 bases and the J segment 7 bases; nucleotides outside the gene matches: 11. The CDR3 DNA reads TGTGCCAGCAGTTATCACGCCCAGGGGGATCCTGAAAAACTGTTTTTT. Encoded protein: CASSYHAQGDPEKLFF.

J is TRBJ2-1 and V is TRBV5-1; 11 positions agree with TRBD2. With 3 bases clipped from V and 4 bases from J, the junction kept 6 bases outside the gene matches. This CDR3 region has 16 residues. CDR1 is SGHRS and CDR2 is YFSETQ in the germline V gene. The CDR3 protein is CASSWTTSGEYNEQFF. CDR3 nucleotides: TGCGCCAGCAGCTGGACGACTAGCGGGGAATACAATGAGCAGTTCTTC.

The CDR3 sequence is CASSVESSYSNQPQHF. CDR3 nucleotide sequence: TGTGCCAGCAGTGTTGAAAGTTCCTATAGCAATCAGCCCCAGCATTTT. The rearrangement uses TRBV2 and TRBJ1-5; D not resolved. Trimming shortened V by 4 bases and J by 0 bases, and 13 bases separated the two germline ends. CDR3 length: 16 amino acids. CDR1 is SNHLY and CDR2 is FYNNEI in the germline V gene.

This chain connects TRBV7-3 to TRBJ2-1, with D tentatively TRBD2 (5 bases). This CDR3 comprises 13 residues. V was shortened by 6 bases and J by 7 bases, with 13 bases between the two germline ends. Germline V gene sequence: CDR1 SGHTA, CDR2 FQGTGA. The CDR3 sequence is CASSFISGNEQFF. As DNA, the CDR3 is TGTGCCAGCAGTTTCATCAGCGGTAATGAGCAGTTCTTC.

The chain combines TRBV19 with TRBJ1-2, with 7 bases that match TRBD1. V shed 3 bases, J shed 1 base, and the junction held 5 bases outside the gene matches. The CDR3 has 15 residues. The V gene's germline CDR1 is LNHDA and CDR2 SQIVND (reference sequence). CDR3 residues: CASSISGTDNYGYTF. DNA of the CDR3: TGTGCCAGTAGTATCTCCGGGACAGATAACTATGGCTACACCTTC.

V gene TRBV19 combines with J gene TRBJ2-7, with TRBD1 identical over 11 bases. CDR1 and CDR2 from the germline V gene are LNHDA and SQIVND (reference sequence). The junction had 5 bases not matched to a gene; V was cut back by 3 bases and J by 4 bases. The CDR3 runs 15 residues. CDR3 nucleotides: TGTGCCAGTAGTATTTGGGACAGGGGGAAGTACGAGCAGTACTTC. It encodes CASSIWDRGKYEQYF.

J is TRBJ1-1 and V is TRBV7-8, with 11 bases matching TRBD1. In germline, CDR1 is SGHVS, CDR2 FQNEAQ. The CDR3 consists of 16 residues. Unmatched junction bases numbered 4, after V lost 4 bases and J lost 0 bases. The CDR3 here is CASSSRTGGVNTEAFF. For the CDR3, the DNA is TGTGCCAGCAGCTCCAGGACAGGGGGCGTGAACACTGAAGCTTTCTTT.

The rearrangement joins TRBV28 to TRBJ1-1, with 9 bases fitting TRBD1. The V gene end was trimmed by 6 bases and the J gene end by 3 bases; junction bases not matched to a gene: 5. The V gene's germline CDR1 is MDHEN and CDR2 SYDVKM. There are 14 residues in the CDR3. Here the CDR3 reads CASRSDRGYTEAFF. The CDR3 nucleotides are TGTGCCAGCAGATCGGACAGGGGCTACACTGAAGCTTTCTTT.